These 6 T cell receptor beta chains originate from one sample sequenced in a study of T-cell memory formation after mild COVID-19. TCRdb used MiXCR to reprocess the 5' RACE reads, holding one entry per CDR3 protein. The sample lists under 350,000 distinct CDR3 sequences; about 17% were seen once. The sample consisted of PBMCs or a T cell subset sorted from them (not recorded which). The receptors come from a man between 18 and 29 years old who had mild COVID-19 (a few samples of this study predate the infection). Cell type and time point are not known.

The chain carries TRBV18 and TRBJ1-4; D not resolved. CDR1 and CDR2 (germline): KGHSH, LQKENI. V lost 3 bases and J 10 bases, leaving 12 bases between the germline ends. This CDR3 region has 13 residues. CDR3 in amino acids: CASSPPSDPKLFF. DNA for the CDR3: TGTGCCAGCTCACCCCCCAGCGACCCAAAACTGTTTTTT. Full variable domain (remainder filled in from reference TRBV18 and TRBJ1-4): NAGVMQNPRHLVRRRGQEARLRCSPMKGHSHVYWYRQLPEEGLKFMVYLQKENIIDESGMPKERFSAEFPKEGPSILRIQQVVRGDSAAYFCASSPPSDPKLFFGSGTQLSVL.

V and J are TRBV6-4 and TRBJ1-1, with 8 bases lining up with TRBD1. Trimming cost V 6 bases and J 7 bases; bases outside gene matches: 7. Germline CDR1 reads MRHNA; CDR2 reads SNTAGT. This CDR3 comprises 13 residues. In DNA form, the CDR3 reads TGTGCCAGCAGCTCCGACAGGGGCGATGAAGCTTTCTTT. Encoded protein: CASSSDRGDEAFF.

The chain joins TRBV29-1 to TRBJ1-1, with a possible D match to TRBD1 (5 bases). V dropped 3 bases and J dropped 3 bases, with 5 bases sitting between them. Germline values: CDR1 SQVTM, CDR2 ANQGSEA. The CDR3 has 11 amino acids. The CDR3 loop is CSVDRDTEAFF. For the CDR3, the DNA is TGCAGCGTTGACAGGGACACTGAAGCTTTCTTT. The full variable domain, with the rest looked up from reference TRBV29-1 and TRBJ1-1, is SAVISQKPSRDICQRGTSLTIQCQVDSQVTMMFWYRQQPGQSLTLIATANQGSEATYESGFVIDKFPISRPNLTFSTLTVSNMSPEDSSIYLCSVDRDTEAFFGQGTRLTVV.

The chain combines TRBV4-2 with TRBJ1-1; D gene uncertain. Germline V CDR1 and CDR2: LGHNA, YNFKEQ. Deletions cut 3 bases from V and 0 bases from J, with 11 bases between. There are 15 residues in the CDR3. The DNA of the CDR3 is TGTGCCAGCAGCCAGGAACAGAGAGTGAACACTGAAGCTTTCTTT. Protein: CASSQEQRVNTEAFF.

V and J are TRBV29-1 and TRBJ1-2; 7 bases align to TRBD1. J was trimmed by 4 bases and V by 4 bases; bases with no gene match: 3. Germline values: CDR1 SQVTM, CDR2 ANQGSEA. The CDR3 spans 12 residues. The CDR3 DNA is TGCAGCGTTGGGACAGGTTCCTATGGCTACACCTTC. Translation gives CSVGTGSYGYTF.

This clonotype has a handful of counts. The V and J genes are TRBV4-1 and TRBJ2-7; TRBD1 might be the D (7 bases). Germline V CDR1 and CDR2: MGHRA, YSYEKL. The V end lost 0 bases, the J end lost 5 bases, and 14 bases lay between the germline ends. The CDR3 has 15 amino acids. The CDR3: CASSQEEGARNEQYF. Written as DNA, the CDR3 is TGCGCCAGCAGCCAAGAGGAGGGGGCGAGGAACGAGCAGTACTTC.